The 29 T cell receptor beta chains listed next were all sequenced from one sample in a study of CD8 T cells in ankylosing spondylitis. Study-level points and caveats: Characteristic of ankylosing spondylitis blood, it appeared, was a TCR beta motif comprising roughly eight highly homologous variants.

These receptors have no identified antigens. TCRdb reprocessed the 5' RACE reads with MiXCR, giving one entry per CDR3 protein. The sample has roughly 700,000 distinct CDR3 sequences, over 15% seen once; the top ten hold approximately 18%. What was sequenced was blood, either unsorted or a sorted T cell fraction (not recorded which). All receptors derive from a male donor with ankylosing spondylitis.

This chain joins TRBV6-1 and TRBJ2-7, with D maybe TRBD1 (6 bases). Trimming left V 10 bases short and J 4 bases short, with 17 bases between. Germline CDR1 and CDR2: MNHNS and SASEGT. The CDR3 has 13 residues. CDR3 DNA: TGTGCCACCTACGACCGGGACAAGTACGAGCAGTACTTC. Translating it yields CATYDRDKYEQYF.

The CDR3 DNA follows: TGTGCCAGCAGTGGTACAGGGGGCAGCGACGAGCAGTACTTC. Its protein product is CASSGTGGSDEQYF. This chain connects TRBV27 to TRBJ2-7; 9 bases line up with TRBD1. With V trimmed by 5 bases and J by 5 bases, 7 bases remained unmatched. The germline CDR1 and CDR2 sequences are MNHEY and SMNVEV (reference sequence). The CDR3 loop spans 14 amino acids.

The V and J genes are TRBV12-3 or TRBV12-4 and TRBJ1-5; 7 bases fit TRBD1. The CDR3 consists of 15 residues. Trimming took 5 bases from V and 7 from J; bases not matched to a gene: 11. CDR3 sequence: CASSPRDRKMQPQHF. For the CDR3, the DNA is TGTGCCAGCAGTCCCAGGGACAGAAAAATGCAGCCCCAGCATTTT.

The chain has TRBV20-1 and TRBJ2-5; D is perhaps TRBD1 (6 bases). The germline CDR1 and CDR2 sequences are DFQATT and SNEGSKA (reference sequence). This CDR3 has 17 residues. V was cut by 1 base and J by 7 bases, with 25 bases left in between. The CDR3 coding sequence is TGCAGTGCTAGAGGGTCGACGGGGACAAAAACCCCAGGGACCCAGTACTTC. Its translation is CSARGSTGTKTPGTQYF.

CDR3 amino acids: CSARVGTLQETQYF. As DNA, the CDR3 is TGCAGTGCTAGAGTGGGAACGTTACAAGAGACCCAGTACTTC. V gene TRBV20-1 combines with J gene TRBJ2-5; D is ambiguous. The CDR3 has 14 amino acids. Germline V gene data show CDR1 as DFQATT and CDR2 as SNEGSKA (reference sequence). V was shortened by 1 base and J by 2 bases, with 11 bases between the two germline ends.

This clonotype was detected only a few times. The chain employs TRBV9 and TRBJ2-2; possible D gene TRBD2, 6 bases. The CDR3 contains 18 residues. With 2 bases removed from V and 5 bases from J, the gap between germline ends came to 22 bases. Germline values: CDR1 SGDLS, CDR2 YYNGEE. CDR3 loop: CASSVTGTSFAFTGELFF. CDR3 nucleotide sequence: TGTGCCAGCAGCGTTACCGGGACTTCCTTCGCGTTTACCGGGGAGCTGTTTTTT.

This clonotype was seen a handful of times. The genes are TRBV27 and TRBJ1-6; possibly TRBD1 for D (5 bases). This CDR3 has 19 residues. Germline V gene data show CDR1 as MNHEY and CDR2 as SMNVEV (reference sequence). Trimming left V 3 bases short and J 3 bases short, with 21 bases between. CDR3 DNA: TGTGCCAGCAGTTTCCTCATCGGGACCGGGGGATACTATAATTCACCCCTCCACTTT. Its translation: CASSFLIGTGGYYNSPLHF.

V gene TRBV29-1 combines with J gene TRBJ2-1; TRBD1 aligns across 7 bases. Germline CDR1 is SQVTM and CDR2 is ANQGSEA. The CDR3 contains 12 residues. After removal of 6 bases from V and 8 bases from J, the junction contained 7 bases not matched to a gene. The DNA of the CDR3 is TGCAGCGTCTTGACAGGGTTGGATGAGCAGTTCTTC. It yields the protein CSVLTGLDEQFF.

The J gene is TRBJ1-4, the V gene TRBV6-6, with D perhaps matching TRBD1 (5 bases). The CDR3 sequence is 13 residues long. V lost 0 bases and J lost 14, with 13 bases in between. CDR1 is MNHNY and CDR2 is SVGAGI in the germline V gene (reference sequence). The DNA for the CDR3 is TGTGCCAGCAGTTACTCGCTCCGGGACGCGCTGTTTTTT. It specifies CASSYSLRDALFF.

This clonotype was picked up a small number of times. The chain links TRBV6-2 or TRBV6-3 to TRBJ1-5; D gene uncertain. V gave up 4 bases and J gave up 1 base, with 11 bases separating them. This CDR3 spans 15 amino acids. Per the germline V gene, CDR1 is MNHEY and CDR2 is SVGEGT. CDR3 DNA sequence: TGTGCCAGCAGTTCGGTCCAAGGAAGCAATCAGCCCCAGCATTTT. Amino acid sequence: CASSSVQGSNQPQHF.

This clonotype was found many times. CDR3 sequence (DNA): TGCAGTGCTAGAATTGCGGGGGGTCGTGGCTACACCTTC. Translated, it gives CSARIAGGRGYTF. The rearrangement uses TRBV20-1 and TRBJ1-2, with D tentatively TRBD1 (5 bases). CDR1 is DFQATT and CDR2 is SNEGSKA in the germline V gene (reference sequence). CDR3 length: 13 residues. Trimming left V 2 bases short and J 7 bases short, with 14 bases between.

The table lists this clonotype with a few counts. The CDR3 protein is CASSLGLGGQETQYF. CDR3 DNA: TGTGCCAGCAGTCTGGGGTTGGGGGGCCAAGAGACCCAGTACTTC. J is TRBJ2-5 and V is TRBV12-3 or TRBV12-4, with a tentative D call TRBD2 (6 bases). There are 15 residues in the CDR3. V was shortened by 5 bases and J by 1 base, with 14 bases between the two germline ends.

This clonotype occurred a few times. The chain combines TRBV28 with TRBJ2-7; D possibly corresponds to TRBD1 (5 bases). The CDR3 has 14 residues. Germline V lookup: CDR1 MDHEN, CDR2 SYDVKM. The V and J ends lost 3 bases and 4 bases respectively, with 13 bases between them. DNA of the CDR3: TGTGCCAGCAGTTTGAGGCTCCCAGGGTACGAGCAGTACTTC. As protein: CASSLRLPGYEQYF.

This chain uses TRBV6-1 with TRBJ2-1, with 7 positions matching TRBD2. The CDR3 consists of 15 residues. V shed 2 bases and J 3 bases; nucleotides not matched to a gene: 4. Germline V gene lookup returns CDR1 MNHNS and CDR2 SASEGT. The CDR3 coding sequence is TGTGCCAGCAGTGAATATGGCGGGGGCTACAATGAGCAGTTCTTC. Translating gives CASSEYGGGYNEQFF.

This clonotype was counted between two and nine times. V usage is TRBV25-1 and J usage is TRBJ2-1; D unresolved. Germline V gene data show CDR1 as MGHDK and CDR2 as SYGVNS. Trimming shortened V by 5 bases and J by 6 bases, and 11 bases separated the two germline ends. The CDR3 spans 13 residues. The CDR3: CASSIPGINEQFF. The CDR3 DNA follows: TGTGCCAGCAGTATACCCGGAATCAATGAGCAGTTCTTC.

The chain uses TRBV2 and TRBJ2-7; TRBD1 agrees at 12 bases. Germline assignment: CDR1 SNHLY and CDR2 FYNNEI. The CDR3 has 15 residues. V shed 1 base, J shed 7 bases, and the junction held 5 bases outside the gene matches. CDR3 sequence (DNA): TGTGCCAGCAGTGAAGTAAGGGGACAGGGGGCGGAGCAGTACTTC. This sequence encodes CASSEVRGQGAEQYF. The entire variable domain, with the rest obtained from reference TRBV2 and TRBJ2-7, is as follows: EPEVTQTPSHQVTQMGQEVILRCVPISNHLYFYWYRQILGQKVEFLVSFYNNEISEKSEIFDDQFSVERPDGSNFTLKIRSTKLEDSAMYFCASSEVRGQGAEQYFGPGTRLTVT.

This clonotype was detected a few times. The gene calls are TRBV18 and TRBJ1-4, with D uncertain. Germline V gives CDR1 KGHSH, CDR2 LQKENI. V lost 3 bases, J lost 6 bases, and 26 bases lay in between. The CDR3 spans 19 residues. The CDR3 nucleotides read TGTGCCAGCTCACCTGTCAACACCCTGTTCCGGGTCAAGGATGAAAAACTGTTTTTT. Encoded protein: CASSPVNTLFRVKDEKLFF.

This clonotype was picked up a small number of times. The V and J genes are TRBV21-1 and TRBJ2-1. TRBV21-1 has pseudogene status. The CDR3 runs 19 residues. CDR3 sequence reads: CASSKGIELLDSSYNEQFF. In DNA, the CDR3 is TGTGCCAGCAGCAAAGGTATTGAGTTACTGGATAGCTCCTACAATGAGCAGTTCTTC.

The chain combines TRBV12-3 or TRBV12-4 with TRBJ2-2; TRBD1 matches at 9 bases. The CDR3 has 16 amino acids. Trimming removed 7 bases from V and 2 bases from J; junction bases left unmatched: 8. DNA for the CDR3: TGTGCCAGCAACCTAGGGACAGGGTACAACACCGGGGAGCTGTTTTTT. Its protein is CASNLGTGYNTGELFF.

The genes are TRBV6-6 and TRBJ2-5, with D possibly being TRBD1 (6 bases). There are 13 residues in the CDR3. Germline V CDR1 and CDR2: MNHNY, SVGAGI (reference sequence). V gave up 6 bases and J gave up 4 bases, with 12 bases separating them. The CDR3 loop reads CASSEGVPETQYF. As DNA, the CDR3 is TGTGCCAGCAGCGAGGGGGTCCCAGAGACCCAGTACTTC.

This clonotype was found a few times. The chain's CDR3 is CASSSGPPYEQYF. The DNA of the CDR3 is TGTGCCAGCAGCTCGGGCCCTCCCTACGAGCAGTACTTC. The rearrangement uses TRBV11-2 and TRBJ2-7; D remains unclear. The germline CDR1 and CDR2 sequences are SGHAT and FQNNGV. This CDR3 is built from 13 residues. With 4 bases removed from V and 2 bases from J, the gap between germline ends came to 9 bases. The variable domain in full, with the rest retrieved from reference TRBV11-2 and TRBJ2-7, is EAGVAQSPRYKIIEKRQSVAFWCNPISGHATLYWYQQILGQGPKLLIQFQNNGVVDDSQLPKDRFSAERLKGVDSTLKIQPAKLEDSAVYLCASSSGPPYEQYFGPGTRLTVT.

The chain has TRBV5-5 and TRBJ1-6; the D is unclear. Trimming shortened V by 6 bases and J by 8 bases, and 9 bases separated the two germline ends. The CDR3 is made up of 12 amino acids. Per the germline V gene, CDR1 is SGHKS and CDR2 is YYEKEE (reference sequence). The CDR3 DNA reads TGTGCCAGCACGGGTCTTCATTCACCCCTCCACTTT. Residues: CASTGLHSPLHF. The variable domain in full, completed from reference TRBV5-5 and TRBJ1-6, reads DAGVTQSPTHLIKTRGQQVTLRCSPISGHKSVSWYQQVLGQGPQFIFQYYEKEERGRGNFPDRFSARQFPNYSSELNVNALLLGDSALYLCASTGLHSPLHFGNGTRLTVT.

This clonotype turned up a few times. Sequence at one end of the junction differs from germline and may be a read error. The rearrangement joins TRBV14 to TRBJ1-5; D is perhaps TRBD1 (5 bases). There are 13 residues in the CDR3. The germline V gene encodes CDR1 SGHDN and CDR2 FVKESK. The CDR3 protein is CASSQRGNQLQHF. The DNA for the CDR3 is TGTGCCAGCAGCCAACGGGGGAATCAGCTCCAGCATTTT.

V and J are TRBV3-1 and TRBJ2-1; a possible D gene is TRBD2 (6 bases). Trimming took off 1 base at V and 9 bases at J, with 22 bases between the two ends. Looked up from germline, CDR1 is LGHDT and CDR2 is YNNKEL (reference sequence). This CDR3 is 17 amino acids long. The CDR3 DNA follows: TGTGCCAGCAGCCAAGCCCCGGGACTCGCTGCCGTCAGTGAGCAGTTCTTC. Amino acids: CASSQAPGLAAVSEQFF.

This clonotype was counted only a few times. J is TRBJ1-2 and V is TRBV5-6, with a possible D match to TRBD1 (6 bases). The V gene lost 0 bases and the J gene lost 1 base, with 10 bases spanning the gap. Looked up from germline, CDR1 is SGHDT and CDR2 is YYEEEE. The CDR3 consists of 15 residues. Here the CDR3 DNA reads TGTGCCAGCAGCTTGGTCAGGGGAGGTAACTATGGCTACACCTTC. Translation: CASSLVRGGNYGYTF.

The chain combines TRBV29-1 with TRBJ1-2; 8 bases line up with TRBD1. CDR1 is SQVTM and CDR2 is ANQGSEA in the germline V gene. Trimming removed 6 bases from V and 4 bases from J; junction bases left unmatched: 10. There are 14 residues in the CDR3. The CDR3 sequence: CSVDRQGAPYGYTF. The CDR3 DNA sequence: TGCAGCGTCGACCGGCAGGGGGCCCCCTATGGCTACACCTTC.

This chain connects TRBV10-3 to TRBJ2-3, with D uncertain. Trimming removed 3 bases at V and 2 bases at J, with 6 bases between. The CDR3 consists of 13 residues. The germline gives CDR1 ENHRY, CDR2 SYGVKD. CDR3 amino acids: CAISEGITDTQYF. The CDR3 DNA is TGTGCCATCAGTGAAGGGATCACAGATACGCAGTATTTT.

The CDR3: CASSPIRTIFNQPQHF. The CDR3 region has the DNA TGTGCCAGCAGCCCGATAAGGACGATCTTTAATCAGCCCCAGCATTTT. V gene TRBV7-8 combines with J gene TRBJ1-5; D is undetermined. The CDR3 contains 16 residues. Germline lookup yields CDR1 SGHVS and CDR2 FQNEAQ. V was pared by 5 bases and J by 4 bases, with 18 bases between.

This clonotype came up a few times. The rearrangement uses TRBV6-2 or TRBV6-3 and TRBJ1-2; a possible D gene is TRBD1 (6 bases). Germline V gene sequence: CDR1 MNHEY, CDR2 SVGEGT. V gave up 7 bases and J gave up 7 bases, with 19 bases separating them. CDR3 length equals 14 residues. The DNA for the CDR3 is TGTGCCAGCACCCAGCCGGGGGCTCGACCTGGCTACACCTTC. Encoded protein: CASTQPGARPGYTF.